Each of the 21 T cell receptor beta chains below was sequenced from the same sample in a study of blood T cell repertoires in COVID-19 (dated by TCRdb to 2018 to 2020). Preparation of the library involved the immunoSEQ multiplex PCR assay. As stored in TCRdb, this immuneACCESS dataset retains in-frame rearrangements with V and J assigned. A fraction of the clones does not appear; measured against another copy, unresolved V genes explain less than half of the discrepancy, and the remainder lacks a known reason. This sample gives some 220,000 clones in total; about 80% of them show up just once. The ten largest clones represent less than 2.5% of the sample. Sequenced input: peripheral blood. The receptors originated from an older woman with acute or convalescent COVID-19.

The chain has TRBV28 and TRBJ2-7, with D perhaps matching TRBD1 (5 bases). Trimming removed 5 bases at V and 2 bases at J, with 10 bases between. Germline V CDR1 and CDR2: MDHEN, SYDVKM. The CDR3 has 13 residues. The CDR3 protein is CASSGADTYEQYF. CDR3 nucleotide sequence: TGTGCCAGCAGTGGGGCAGACACCTACGAGCAGTACTTC.

The V and J genes are TRBV6-7 and TRBJ1-5, with TRBD1 identical over 8 bases. TRBV6-7 is noted as an ORF with a role that remains uncertain. This CDR3 has 17 amino acids. The V gene end was trimmed by 4 bases and the J gene end by 0 bases; junction bases not matched to a gene: 8. The CDR3 protein is CASSFTRTGSSNQPQHF. As DNA, the CDR3 is TGTGCCAGCAGTTTCACGAGGACAGGGAGTAGCAATCAGCCCCAGCATTTT.

The rearrangement joins TRBV5-1 to TRBJ1-4; D unresolved. The CDR3 spans 15 residues. Germline V CDR1 and CDR2: SGHRS, YFSETQ. V was shortened by 4 bases and J by 6 bases, with 16 bases between the two germline ends. The CDR3 DNA follows: TGCGCCAGCAGCGTAAGCAGCCCACGGGATGAAAAACTGTTTTTT. Translating it yields CASSVSSPRDEKLFF.

This chain uses TRBV4-2 with TRBJ1-3; D remains unclear. There are 18 residues in the CDR3. V lost 0 bases to trimming and J lost 1 base, with 16 bases between them. Germline assignment: CDR1 LGHNA and CDR2 YNFKEQ. The CDR3 nucleotides read TGTGCCAGCAGCCAAGAGTTGGCAGGTCGAAGGTCTGGAAACACCATATATTTT. Amino acids: CASSQELAGRRSGNTIYF.

V usage is TRBV28 and J usage is TRBJ2-1, with 7 bases lining up with TRBD2. Trimming removed 3 bases from V and 4 bases from J; junction bases left unmatched: 6. The CDR3 loop spans 15 amino acids. Germline V gene data show CDR1 as MDHEN and CDR2 as SYDVKM. CDR3 protein: CASSFRTRFYNEQFF. DNA for the CDR3: TGTGCCAGCAGTTTCCGGACTAGATTTTACAATGAGCAGTTCTTC.

V is TRBV11-3 and J is TRBJ1-2, with TRBD1 matching over 12 bases. The CDR3 is 19 residues long. From germline, CDR1 is SGHNT and CDR2 YENEEA. Trimming removed 5 bases from V and 3 bases from J; junction bases left unmatched: 16. CDR3 in amino acids: CASSPLRRGQGALDYGYTF. In nucleotides, the CDR3 is TGTGCCAGCAGCCCCCTCCGTCGGGGACAGGGGGCCTTGGACTATGGCTACACCTTC.

V gene TRBV7-9 combines with J gene TRBJ1-2, with D unclear. The CDR3 contains 13 residues. V was pared by 2 bases and J by 7 bases, with 11 bases between. Germline values: CDR1 SEHNR, CDR2 FQNEAQ (reference sequence). The CDR3 bases are TGTGCCAGCAGCTTAACCCAACAGTCTGGCTACACCTTC. Encoded protein: CASSLTQQSGYTF.

The CDR3 DNA follows: TGTGCCAGCAGTGGGACAGGGGGACCTGAAGCTGAAGCTTTCTTT. It specifies CASSGTGGPEAEAFF. V and J are TRBV2 and TRBJ1-1, with 10 nucleotides matching TRBD1. The V gene's germline CDR1 is SNHLY and CDR2 FYNNEI. The CDR3 totals 15 residues. The J segment lost 6 bases and the V segment lost 4 bases, leaving 8 bases of the junction unmatched.

CDR3 DNA sequence: TGTGCCAGCAGTTCCTCCGGGACAGGGGCCTACGAGCAGTACTTC. It encodes CASSSSGTGAYEQYF. The gene calls are TRBV6-5 and TRBJ2-7; 10 bases are shared with TRBD1. J was trimmed by 2 bases and V by 4 bases; bases with no gene match: 5. The CDR3 spans 15 residues. From germline, CDR1 is MNHEY and CDR2 SVGAGI.

This clone appeared a single time. The chain couples TRBV10-2 to TRBJ2-7, with 7 bases that match TRBD1. Per the germline V gene, CDR1 is WSHSY and CDR2 is SAAADI. This CDR3 is 13 amino acids long. V dropped 7 bases and J dropped 3; count of bases not matched to a gene: 6. This chain's CDR3 is CASTRDSSYEQYF. CDR3 coding DNA: TGCGCCAGCACCAGGGACAGCAGCTACGAGCAGTACTTC.

This rearrangement joins TRBV15 to TRBJ1-2, with 8 bases matching TRBD1. The CDR3 consists of 15 residues. The junction had 7 bases not matched to a gene; V was cut back by 0 bases and J by 7 bases. Per the germline V gene, CDR1 is LNHNV and CDR2 is YYDKDF (reference sequence). For the CDR3, the DNA is TGTGCCACCAGCAGAGACCGGGACAGGCAAACTGGCTACACCTTC. It specifies CATSRDRDRQTGYTF.

The chain is built from TRBV5-1 and TRBJ2-3; D not resolved. The CDR3 runs to 16 residues. Germline CDR1 SGHRS, CDR2 YFSETQ. V gave up 3 bases and J gave up 1 base, with 15 bases separating them. As DNA, the CDR3 is TGCGCCAGCAGCTCCGACATAAGATCGGGCACAGATACGCAGTATTTT. Translation gives CASSSDIRSGTDTQYF.

The V call is TRBV6-5, the J call TRBJ2-3; possible D gene TRBD1, 6 bases. Germline lookup yields CDR1 MNHEY and CDR2 SVGAGI. The germline V and J ends were trimmed by 4 bases and 4 bases, with 15 bases remaining between them. The CDR3 is 15 amino acids. The CDR3 region has the DNA TGTGCCAGCAGTTTGGGACAATCATACTCAGATACGCAGTATTTT. Its protein product is CASSLGQSYSDTQYF.

This chain connects TRBV5-4 to TRBJ2-3; D may be TRBD1 (6 bases). Per the germline V gene, CDR1 is SGHNT and CDR2 is YYREEE (reference sequence). The CDR3 has 17 residues. Trimming took 4 bases from V and 0 from J, leaving 18 bases between them. Here the CDR3 reads CASSHIGGNNSTDTQYF. The CDR3 DNA reads as TGTGCCAGCAGCCACATAGGGGGAAACAATAGCACAGATACGCAGTATTTT.

The chain is built from TRBV14 and TRBJ1-1, with 8 bases aligning to TRBD1. Unmatched junction bases numbered 19, after V lost 3 bases and J lost 4 bases. The CDR3 has 19 amino acids. The germline V gene encodes CDR1 SGHDN and CDR2 FVKESK. CDR3 region: CASSHGSPDRGRGGTEAFF. DNA for the CDR3: TGTGCCAGCAGCCACGGATCCCCCGACAGGGGCCGAGGGGGCACTGAAGCTTTCTTT.

The J gene is TRBJ1-6, the V gene TRBV19; 7 positions match TRBD1. Germline V gives CDR1 LNHDA, CDR2 SQIVND (reference sequence). This CDR3 comprises 13 residues. The junction had 5 bases not matched to a gene; V was cut back by 5 bases and J by 10 bases. This chain's CDR3 is CASSPLQGSPLHF. The CDR3 DNA follows: TGTGCCAGTAGTCCACTACAGGGGTCACCCCTCCACTTT.

The chain links TRBV28 to TRBJ1-6, with 8 bases fitting TRBD1. The J segment lost 10 bases and the V segment lost 6 bases, leaving 8 bases of the junction unmatched. Germline CDR1 MDHEN, CDR2 SYDVKM. The CDR3 spans 14 residues. The CDR3 sequence: CASSNHRGGSPLHF. CDR3 bases: TGTGCCAGCAGCAACCACAGGGGGGGGTCACCCCTCCACTTT.

V and J are TRBV7-2 and TRBJ2-1, with 9 bases that match TRBD2. Per the germline V gene, CDR1 is SGHTA and CDR2 is FQGNSA. With 6 bases clipped from V and 7 bases from J, the junction kept 4 bases outside the gene matches. This CDR3 comprises 13 residues. CDR3 nucleotides: TGTGCCAGCAGGTTTACTAGCGGGAATGAGCAGTTCTTC. Its translation: CASRFTSGNEQFF.

The CDR3 DNA is TGTGCCAGCAGCCGCGGGCTAGCGGGGGCAAGTGAAGAGACCCAGTACTTC. Amino acids: CASSRGLAGASEETQYF. This chain uses TRBV4-2 with TRBJ2-5, with 10 positions matching TRBD2. CDR1 and CDR2 (germline): LGHNA, YNFKEQ. The length of the CDR3 is 17 residues. With 4 bases clipped from V and 3 bases from J, the junction kept 11 bases outside the gene matches.

A few counts support this clone. The chain links TRBV6-6 to TRBJ1-1; D call uncertain. This CDR3 is 14 amino acids long. Trimming pared 2 bases from V and 6 bases from J, leaving 13 bases between. CDR1 MNHNY and CDR2 SVGAGI come from the germline V gene (reference sequence). The CDR3 DNA reads as TGTGCCAGCAGTTACCTGCGGGGAAACTCTGAAGCTTTCTTT. Protein product: CASSYLRGNSEAFF.

V gene TRBV19 combines with J gene TRBJ2-2, with TRBD1 matching 8 bases. The V and J ends lost 6 bases and 7 bases, in that order; junction bases with no gene match: 19. The germline CDR1 and CDR2 sequences are LNHDA and SQIVND (reference sequence). CDR3 length equals 18 residues. CDR3 nucleotides: TGTGCCAGTAGCCCCTTGGGGGCAGGGGGCGGGTTCGGCGGGGAGCTGTTTTTT. This translates into CASSPLGAGGGFGGELFF.